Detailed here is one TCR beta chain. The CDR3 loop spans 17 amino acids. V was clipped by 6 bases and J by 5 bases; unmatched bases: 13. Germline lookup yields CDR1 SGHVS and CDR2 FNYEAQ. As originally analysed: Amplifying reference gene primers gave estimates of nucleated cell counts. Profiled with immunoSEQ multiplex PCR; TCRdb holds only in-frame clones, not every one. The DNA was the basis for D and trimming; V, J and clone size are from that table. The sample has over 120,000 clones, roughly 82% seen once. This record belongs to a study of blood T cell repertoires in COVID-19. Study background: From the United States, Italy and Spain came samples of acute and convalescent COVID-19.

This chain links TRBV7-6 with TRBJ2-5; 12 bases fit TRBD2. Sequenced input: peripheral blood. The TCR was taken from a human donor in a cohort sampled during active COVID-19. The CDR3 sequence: CASSSGTSGSWWETQYF. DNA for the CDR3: TGTGCCAGCAGTTCCGGGACTAGCGGGTCATGGTGGGAGACCCAGTACTTC.